This T cell receptor (beta chain) came from a study of OX40 agonist ivuxolimab in advanced cancers. Study-level information: The study reported partial responses in three patients: one hepatocellular carcinoma, two cutaneous melanoma. Study findings and constraints: Expanded clones belonging to CD8+ T cells outnumbered, on average, those of CD4+.

Per germline, CDR1 MNHNS and CDR2 SASEGT. Trimming shortened V by 3 bases and J by 7 bases, and 6 bases separated the two germline ends. This CDR3 has 11 residues. The data were produced by immunoSEQ multiplex PCR, yet TCRdb's version contains in-frame clones alone and is incomplete. This sample has some 78,000 clones, with more than 75% found just once. A note on this clone: Its antigen remains unknown.

The sequences come from CD4+ or CD8+ T cells sorted from blood, collected in a trial of the OX40 agonist ivuxolimab. The chain is built from TRBV6-1 and TRBJ1-1; D not certain. The TCR comes from an adult with an advanced solid tumor such as melanoma, head and neck, liver or kidney cancer. The CDR3 DNA follows: TGTGCCAGCAGTGAGCAGCTTGAAGCTTTCTTT. Its protein is CASSEQLEAFF.